These 30 T cell receptor beta chains originate from one sample sequenced in a study of blood T cell repertoires in COVID-19. Clones were read by immunoSEQ multiplex PCR, and TCRdb kept only the in-frame ones, dropping some. Of hundreds of thousands of clones listed, approximately 87% are singletons. Material: PBMCs or T cells enriched from blood (not recorded which). The receptors were gathered from a man between 40 and 49 years old in a cohort exposed to, infected with or recovered from COVID-19 (not recorded which).

This clone was observed a single time. This sequence joins TRBV5-6 and TRBJ1-2; D is possibly TRBD1 (6 bases). The CDR3 has 15 residues. Trimming left V 1 base short and J 3 bases short, with 13 bases between. CDR1 and CDR2 from the germline V gene are SGHDT and YYEEEE. The CDR3 coding sequence is TGTGCCAGCAGCTTGCTTCAGGGGCGGGACTATGGCTACACCTTC. This encodes CASSLLQGRDYGYTF. Drawing the rest from reference TRBV5-6 and TRBJ1-2, the complete variable domain is DAGVTQSPTHLIKTRGQQVTLRCSPKSGHDTVSWYQQALGQGPQFIFQYYEEEERQRGNFPDRFSGHQFPNYSSELNVNALLLGDSALYLCASSLLQGRDYGYTFGSGTRLTVV.

The rearrangement joins TRBV30 to TRBJ1-1, with 8 bases lining up with TRBD1. V was clipped by 2 bases and J by 2 bases; unmatched bases: 4. The CDR3 is made up of 14 amino acids. In germline, CDR1 is GTSNPN, CDR2 SVGIG (reference sequence). The CDR3 bases are TGTGCCTGGAGTCCCACAGGGGGAAACACTGAAGCTTTCTTT. This translates into CAWSPTGGNTEAFF.

CDR3 DNA sequence: TGTGCCAGCTCACCGGGACAAGGACCCCAAGATGAAGCTTTCTTT. Its protein is CASSPGQGPQDEAFF. The chain carries TRBV18 and TRBJ1-1; tentatively, D is TRBD1 (6 bases). The CDR3 covers 15 residues. The V gene lost 3 bases and the J gene lost 7 bases, with 18 bases spanning the gap. The germline V gene encodes CDR1 KGHSH and CDR2 LQKENI.

V gene TRBV4-1 combines with J gene TRBJ2-7; TRBD2 matches at 10 bases. This CDR3 contains 16 residues. The germline gives CDR1 MGHRA, CDR2 YSYEKL. The J segment lost 4 bases and the V segment lost 0 bases, leaving 6 bases of the junction unmatched. The CDR3 reads CASSQDTSGIGYEQYF. DNA for the CDR3: TGCGCCAGCAGCCAAGACACTAGCGGGATTGGGTACGAGCAGTACTTC.

This clone was seen only once. This chain's CDR3 is CASSQPGQGREQYF. The CDR3 nucleotides are TGCGCCAGCAGTCAACCGGGACAGGGCCGCGAGCAGTACTTC. This sequence joins TRBV23-1 and TRBJ2-7, with 9 bases matching TRBD1. TRBV23-1 is designated an ORF whose function remains uncertain. J lost 6 bases, V lost 2 bases, and 5 bases had no gene match. This CDR3 is built from 14 residues.

CDR3 in amino acids: CASCPAGLGEKLFF. In nucleotides, the CDR3 is TGTGCCAGCTGCCCAGCGGGGCTAGGTGAAAAACTGTTTTTT. V usage is TRBV25-1 and J usage is TRBJ1-4, with D perhaps matching TRBD1 (5 bases). Trimming removed 8 bases at V and 7 bases at J, with 17 bases between. This CDR3 spans 14 amino acids. Looked up from germline, CDR1 is MGHDK and CDR2 is SYGVNS. The variable domain in full, with the rest retrieved from reference TRBV25-1 and TRBJ1-4, is EADIYQTPRYLVIGTGKKITLECSQTMGHDKMYWYQQDPGMELHLIHYSYGVNSTEKGDLSSESTVSRIRTEHFPLTLESARPSHTSQYLCASCPAGLGEKLFFGSGTQLSVL.

The chain has TRBV6-5 and TRBJ2-7; 7 bases fit TRBD2. Trimming took 5 bases from V and 1 from J; bases not matched to a gene: 8. From germline, CDR1 is MNHEY and CDR2 SVGAGI. CDR3 length: 15 amino acids. The CDR3: CASSILAEGSYEQYF. In DNA, the CDR3 is TGTGCCAGCAGTATTCTAGCGGAGGGGTCCTACGAGCAGTACTTC.

The chain combines TRBV19 with TRBJ1-2, with TRBD1 matching over 8 bases. CDR3 length equals 15 residues. The J segment lost 1 base and the V segment lost 6 bases, leaving 7 bases of the junction unmatched. Looked up from germline, CDR1 is LNHDA and CDR2 is SQIVND (reference sequence). The CDR3 here is CASRTTGVDNYGYTF. The CDR3 region has the DNA TGTGCCAGTAGGACGACAGGGGTGGATAACTATGGCTACACCTTC.

This chain joins TRBV5-4 and TRBJ1-2; the D is unclear. V shed 0 bases and J shed 0 bases, with 15 bases lying between them. The V gene's germline CDR1 is SGHNT and CDR2 YYREEE (reference sequence). The CDR3 is made up of 17 amino acids. The CDR3 protein is CASSLAGSGPSNYGYTF. CDR3 bases: TGTGCCAGCAGCTTGGCCGGAAGCGGCCCCTCTAACTATGGCTACACCTTC. Full variable domain (outside the CDR3, taken from reference TRBV5-4 and TRBJ1-2): ETGVTQSPTHLIKTRGQQVTLRCSSQSGHNTVSWYQQALGQGPQFIFQYYREEENGRGNFPPRFSGLQFPNYSSELNVNALELDDSALYLCASSLAGSGPSNYGYTFGSGTRLTVV.

The rearrangement uses TRBV16 and TRBJ1-1, with TRBD1 as a possible D gene (6 bases). Trimming stripped 2 bases from V and 4 bases from J, with 8 bases between. Germline V gene sequence: CDR1 KGHSY, CDR2 FQNENV. CDR3 length equals 13 residues. CDR3 loop: CASSQRGGTEAFF. CDR3 in DNA: TGTGCCAGCAGCCAACGAGGGGGCACTGAAGCTTTCTTT.

The rearrangement links TRBV18 to TRBJ1-4; 9 bases agree with TRBD1. This CDR3 region has 14 residues. Per germline, CDR1 KGHSH and CDR2 LQKENI. J gave up 10 bases and V 3 bases, and 6 bases lay outside the gene matches. Here the CDR3 reads CASSPGTGKGKLFF. The CDR3 DNA follows: TGTGCCAGCTCACCGGGGACAGGGAAGGGAAAACTGTTTTTT.

The chain couples TRBV3-1 (or the pseudogene TRBV3-2) to TRBJ1-2; D is possibly TRBD1 (5 bases). With 0 bases removed from V and 9 bases from J, the gap between germline ends came to 17 bases. The CDR3 is 15 residues long. Germline loops: CDR1 LGHDT, CDR2 YNNKEL (reference sequence). The CDR3 reads CASSQDVSRRQSYTF. For the CDR3, the DNA is TGTGCCAGCAGCCAAGATGTTTCCAGGAGACAGAGCTACACCTTC.

The chain uses TRBV7-2 and TRBJ1-5; 11 bases fit TRBD1. Trimming at V came to 5 bases and at J to 4 bases, leaving 4 bases not matched to a gene. CDR3 length: 15 residues. CDR1 is SGHTA and CDR2 is FQGNSA in the germline V gene. The CDR3 loop reads CASSAGTGGNQPQHF. The CDR3, as DNA: TGTGCCAGCAGCGCAGGGACAGGGGGGAATCAGCCCCAGCATTTT.

The DNA for the CDR3 is TGCGCCAGCAGCCAAGGGGGTAGCGGGAGTCGGGAGACCCAGTACTTC. This translates into CASSQGGSGSRETQYF. The V call is TRBV4-1, the J call TRBJ2-5; TRBD2 agrees at 9 bases. Germline V gene data show CDR1 as MGHRA and CDR2 as YSYEKL. The CDR3 totals 16 residues. Trimming cost V 1 base and J 5 bases; bases outside gene matches: 8.

Concerning this clone itself: Distinct nucleotide sequences in the sample also encode this CDR3. The J gene is TRBJ2-7, the V gene TRBV3-1 (or the pseudogene TRBV3-2); 13 bases are a match to TRBD2. Losses at the gene ends were 4 bases for V and 4 bases for J; bases not matched to a gene: 4. The CDR3 runs 15 residues. Germline V gives CDR1 LGHDT, CDR2 YNNKEL (reference sequence). As DNA, the CDR3 is TGTGCCAGCAGCCCGGGACTAGCGGGATCTTACGAGCAGTACTTC. Translated: CASSPGLAGSYEQYF.

The V call is TRBV19, the J call TRBJ1-4, with D unclear. The CDR3 spans 13 residues. The V end was cut by 7 bases, the J end by 8 bases, with 14 bases between. Germline CDR1 LNHDA, CDR2 SQIVND (reference sequence). CDR3 DNA: TGTGCCAGTACCTCCCAGGTTGGGGAAAAACTGTTTTTT. As protein: CASTSQVGEKLFF.

The chain uses TRBV4-1 and TRBJ2-3; TRBD1 aligns across 12 bases. V was pared by 4 bases and J by 5 bases, with 7 bases of the junction left unmatched. This CDR3 has 16 amino acids. Germline V gene data show CDR1 as MGHRA and CDR2 as YSYEKL. The CDR3 sequence is CASSRTGTGGEDTQYF. CDR3 nucleotides: TGCGCCAGCAGCCGAACCGGGACAGGGGGCGAAGATACGCAGTATTTT.

Here the CDR3 reads CASSIGQGVQEQYF. CDR3 nucleotide sequence: TGTGCCAGTAGTATCGGACAGGGGGTACAAGAGCAGTACTTC. V is TRBV19 and J is TRBJ2-7; 10 nucleotides align to TRBD1. The V gene's germline CDR1 is LNHDA and CDR2 SQIVND (reference sequence). The J segment lost 7 bases and the V segment lost 3 bases, leaving 6 bases of the junction unmatched. The CDR3 totals 14 residues.

The rearrangement links TRBV7-3 to TRBJ2-5; 16 bases align to TRBD2. The CDR3 is 22 amino acids. J lost 2 bases, V lost 2 bases, and 17 bases had no gene match. CDR1 is SGHTA, CDR2 FQGTGA, per germline. In nucleotides, the CDR3 is TGTGCCAGCAGCTTACTGGGGACTAGCGGGAGGGCCGGAAGGGGAGGACAAGAGACCCAGTACTTC. This codes for CASSLLGTSGRAGRGGQETQYF.

The chain combines TRBV27 with TRBJ1-5; tentative D call: TRBD1 (5 bases). Trimming took 8 bases from V and 2 from J, leaving 16 bases between them. CDR1 MNHEY and CDR2 SMNVEV come from the germline V gene (reference sequence). There are 15 residues in the CDR3. The CDR3 DNA reads TGTGCCAGCGGACGATTGGGGCAGGGCAATCAGCCCCAGCATTTT. This gives the protein CASGRLGQGNQPQHF.

A few counts support this clone. The rearrangement links TRBV6-1 to TRBJ1-3, with D hard to call. In germline, CDR1 is MNHNS, CDR2 SASEGT. The germline V and J ends were trimmed by 3 bases and 3 bases, with 3 bases remaining between them. The CDR3 contains 12 residues. The CDR3 DNA is TGTGCCAGCAGTGACCATGGAAACACCATATATTTT. It encodes CASSDHGNTIYF.

The rearrangement links TRBV9 to TRBJ1-1; no clear D. The length of the CDR3 is 17 residues. Per the germline V gene, CDR1 is SGDLS and CDR2 is YYNGEE. V shed 2 bases and J shed 1 base, with 18 bases lying between them. CDR3: CASSVGGSMLGNTEAFF. The CDR3 DNA sequence: TGTGCCAGCAGCGTGGGAGGGAGTATGCTCGGGAACACTGAAGCTTTCTTT. Filled out from reference TRBV9 and TRBJ1-1, the complete variable domain reads DSGVTQTPKHLITATGQRVTLRCSPRSGDLSVYWYQQSLDQGLQFLIQYYNGEERAKGNILERFSAQQFPDLHSELNLSSLELGDSALYFCASSVGGSMLGNTEAFFGQGTRLTVV.

This chain joins TRBV7-2 and TRBJ2-5, with 11 bases that match TRBD2. CDR3 length equals 14 residues. Per germline, CDR1 SGHTA and CDR2 FQGNSA. Losses at the gene ends were 5 bases for V and 4 bases for J; bases not matched to a gene: 3. The CDR3, as DNA: TGTGCCAGCAGCCCAGGACTAGCGGGAGAGACCCAGTACTTC. Its translation: CASSPGLAGETQYF.

In its sample, this clone was seen once. The rearrangement uses TRBV27 and TRBJ1-1; unclear D gene. V lost 3 bases and J 4 bases, leaving 9 bases between the germline ends. The germline CDR1 and CDR2 sequences are MNHEY and SMNVEV (reference sequence). This CDR3 has 13 residues. CDR3 sequence reads: CASSLKGATEAFF. Written as DNA, the CDR3 is TGTGCCAGCAGTTTGAAGGGAGCCACTGAAGCTTTCTTT.

Only one count was recorded for this clone. V is TRBV19 and J is TRBJ2-2; D perhaps matches TRBD1 (5 bases). The CDR3 extends over 14 amino acids. V lost 9 bases to trimming and J lost 4 bases, with 15 bases between them. Looked up from germline, CDR1 is LNHDA and CDR2 is SQIVND (reference sequence). The CDR3 coding sequence is TGTGCCAGCCAAAGGGGATTTGGCACCGGGGAGCTGTTTTTT. It codes for CASQRGFGTGELFF.

The CDR3 protein is CASSATSEGETQYF. CDR3 nucleotide sequence: TGTGCCAGCAGCGCCACTAGCGAAGGGGAGACCCAGTACTTC. This chain links TRBV11-2 with TRBJ2-5; 7 bases line up with TRBD2. The J segment lost 5 bases and the V segment lost 5 bases, leaving 8 bases of the junction unmatched. Germline CDR1 reads SGHAT; CDR2 reads FQNNGV. The CDR3 extends over 14 amino acids.

V usage is TRBV19 and J usage is TRBJ2-6; D remains unclear. V shed 7 bases and J shed 0 bases, with 7 bases lying between them. This CDR3 is 14 amino acids long. Germline lookup yields CDR1 LNHDA and CDR2 SQIVND (reference sequence). The CDR3 DNA follows: TGTGCCAGTACCAAGCCCTCTGGGGCCAACGTCCTGACTTTC. Its translation is CASTKPSGANVLTF.

This clone was seen a few times. V usage is TRBV10-3 and J usage is TRBJ1-4, with TRBD1 matching 7 bases. V dropped 3 bases and J dropped 0; count of bases not matched to a gene: 1. Per the germline V gene, CDR1 is ENHRY and CDR2 is SYGVKD. The length of the CDR3 is 15 residues. CDR3 sequence: CAISDTGATNEKLFF. The CDR3, as DNA: TGTGCCATCAGTGATACAGGGGCAACTAATGAAAAACTGTTTTTT.

The gene calls are TRBV2 and TRBJ1-2; 8 nucleotides line up with TRBD1. The CDR3 sequence is 13 residues long. Germline values: CDR1 SNHLY, CDR2 FYNNEI. The V and J ends lost 8 bases and 8 bases, in that order; junction bases with no gene match: 10. The DNA for the CDR3 is TGTGCCAGCTCCTTGACAGGGGATGGAGGCTACACCTTC. Translated: CASSLTGDGGYTF.

This chain connects TRBV19 to TRBJ1-2; D ambiguous. V shed 6 bases and J shed 2 bases, with 10 bases lying between them. CDR3 size: 13 residues. Germline V gene lookup returns CDR1 LNHDA and CDR2 SQIVND (reference sequence). The CDR3 region is CASSQDKNYGYTF. In nucleotides, the CDR3 is TGTGCCAGTAGCCAAGACAAGAACTATGGCTACACCTTC.